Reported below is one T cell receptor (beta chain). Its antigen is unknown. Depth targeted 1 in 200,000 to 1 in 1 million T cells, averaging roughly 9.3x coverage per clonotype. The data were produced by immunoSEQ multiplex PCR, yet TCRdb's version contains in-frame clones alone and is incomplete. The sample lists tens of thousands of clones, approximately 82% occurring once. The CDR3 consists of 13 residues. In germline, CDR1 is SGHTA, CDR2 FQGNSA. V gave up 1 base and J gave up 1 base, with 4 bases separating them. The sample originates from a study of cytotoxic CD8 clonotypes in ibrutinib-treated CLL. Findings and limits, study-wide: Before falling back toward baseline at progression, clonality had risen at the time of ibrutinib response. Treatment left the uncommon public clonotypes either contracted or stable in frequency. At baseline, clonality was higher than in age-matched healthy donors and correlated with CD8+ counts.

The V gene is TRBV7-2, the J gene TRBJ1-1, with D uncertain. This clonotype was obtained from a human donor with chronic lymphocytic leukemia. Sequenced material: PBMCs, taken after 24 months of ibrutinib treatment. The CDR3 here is CASSLVRNTEAFF. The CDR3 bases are TGTGCCAGCAGCTTAGTCCGGAACACTGAAGCTTTCTTT.